A selection of T cell receptor beta chains follows, all from one sample in a study of shared clonotypes between healthy human individuals. Sequencing used immunoSEQ multiplex PCR; TCRdb keeps in-frame clones, though not all of them. In the table there are about 1.1 million clones, approximately 80% of which are singletons. Sequenced material: memory CD4+ T cells from PBMCs. All receptors come from a man aged 18-30 years in good health. Some clones in this sample may be carry-over from other donors' samples. Each CDR3 is given with its conserved first and last residue. Fields, in order: J gene, clone size, V gene, D gene, CDR3 protein, CDR3 DNA. A D gene is named only where the DNA matches it firmly. The listing skips clone size in some rows; elsewhere it reads once, few, many or a size class.

TRBJ1-1,-,TRBV29-1,-,CSASKHGFPNTEAFF,TGCAGCGCATCCAAGCACGGGTTTCCGAACACTGAAGCTTTCTTT
TRBJ2-7,-,TRBV5-1,-,CASSEPGSYEQYF,TGCGCCAGCAGCGAACCGGGGTCCTACGAGCAGTACTTC
TRBJ2-7,-,TRBV1,-,CTSSQPSGQGSYEQYF,TGCACCAGCAGCCAACCGTCGGGACAGGGGTCCTACGAGCAGTACTTC
TRBJ2-1,-,TRBV6-4,-,CASSGGLGVNEQFF,TGTGCCAGCAGTGGGGGTCTGGGAGTCAATGAGCAGTTCTTC
TRBJ2-7,-,TRBV28,TRBD1,CASSGQGQSSYEQYF,TGTGCCAGCAGCGGACAGGGCCAAAGCTCCTACGAGCAGTACTTC
TRBJ2-2,-,TRBV7-2,-,CASSFSSQTYTGELFF,TGTGCCAGCAGCTTTTCTTCGCAGACGTACACCGGGGAGCTGTTTTTT
TRBJ2-1,-,TRBV9,-,CASSGAVGDEQFF,TGTGCCAGCAGCGGGGCCGTAGGGGATGAGCAGTTCTTC
TRBJ1-5,-,TRBV6-5,-,CASSSGPFNQPQHF,TGTGCCAGCAGTTCCGGACCCTTTAATCAGCCCCAGCATTTT
TRBJ2-5,-,TRBV5-1,TRBD2,CASSLALAGEAETQYF,TGCGCCAGCAGCTTGGCCCTAGCGGGAGAAGCTGAGACCCAGTACTTC
TRBJ2-5,few,TRBV7-3,-,CASSLWAIGAQETQYF,TGTGCCAGCAGCCTTTGGGCAATAGGGGCCCAAGAGACCCAGTACTTC
TRBJ1-5,-,TRBV30,TRBD1,CALDRGLSQPQHF,TGTGCCTTAGACAGGGGGCTATCACAGCCCCAGCATTTT
TRBJ2-7,-,TRBV11-2,-,CASSPRGSGKYEQYF,TGTGCCAGCAGCCCCCGGGGTAGCGGAAAATACGAGCAGTACTTC
TRBJ1-2,-,TRBV19,-,CASSHNYRSGGGGYTF,TGTGCCAGTAGTCACAATTACAGGTCCGGAGGAGGAGGCTACACCTTC
TRBJ2-1,-,TRBV19,-,CASSPHFYNEQFF,TGTGCCAGTAGTCCCCACTTCTACAATGAGCAGTTCTTC
TRBJ2-1,-,TRBV29-1,-,CSVEAWAQYNEQFF,TGCAGCGTTGAAGCTTGGGCGCAGTACAATGAGCAGTTCTTC
TRBJ2-1,-,TRBV9,TRBD2,CASSAGTSGSNEQFF,TGTGCCAGCAGCGCCGGGACTAGCGGGAGTAATGAGCAGTTCTTC
TRBJ1-1,-,TRBV27,TRBD1,CVSSFHSQGARTEAFF,TGTGTCAGCAGTTTTCACTCCCAGGGGGCGCGCACTGAAGCTTTCTTT
TRBJ1-1,-,TRBV25-1,-,CASSEGRLNTEAFF,TGTGCCAGCAGTGAAGGGCGGCTGAACACTGAAGCTTTCTTT
TRBJ1-5,-,TRBV19,-,CFTGRQPQHF,TGTTTTACGGGAAGGCAGCCCCAGCATTTT
TRBJ2-3,-,TRBV5-1,-,CASSKKDPSTDTQYF,TGCGCCAGCAGCAAAAAGGATCCTAGCACAGATACGCAGTATTTT
TRBJ1-5,-,TRBV28,-,CASSLIARGFQPQHF,TGTGCCAGCAGTTTAATCGCGCGGGGCTTTCAGCCCCAGCATTTT
TRBJ1-1,-,TRBV7-9,-,CASSLARGTEAFF,TGTGCCAGCAGCTTAGCCAGGGGCACTGAAGCTTTCTTT
TRBJ2-3,-,TRBV2,-,CASSEGGDTQYF,TGTGCCAGCAGTGAAGGGGGGGATACGCAGTATTTT
TRBJ1-2,-,TRBV28,-,CASSLGGLSFDGYTF,TGTGCCAGCAGTTTAGGGGGGCTTTCATTTGATGGCTACACCTTC
TRBJ1-3,few,TRBV6-6,-,CASGPYSGNTIYF,TGTGCCAGCGGGCCCTACTCTGGAAACACCATATATTTT
TRBJ2-1,-,TRBV2,TRBD1,CATKLGTPTGNEQFF,TGTGCCACAAAGCTCGGGACACCGACAGGGAATGAGCAGTTCTTC
TRBJ2-2,-,TRBV2,-,CASSVQGQPGELFF,TGTGCCAGCAGTGTTCAGGGGCAGCCCGGGGAGCTGTTTTTT
TRBJ2-1,-,TRBV29-1,TRBD2,CSVVGYSGRARREQFF,TGCAGCGTTGTGGGTTATAGCGGGAGGGCGCGGAGAGAGCAGTTCTTC
TRBJ1-3,-,TRBV6-5,-,CASSPQAQGGNTIYF,TGTGCCAGCAGCCCGCAGGCACAGGGCGGAAACACCATATATTTT
TRBJ2-1,few,TRBV11-2,-,CASSFGTPVGEQFF,TGTGCCAGCAGCTTTGGGACTCCGGTCGGCGAGCAGTTCTTC
TRBJ2-3,-,TRBV5-1,-,CASSLFRADTQYF,TGCGCCAGCAGCTTGTTTAGGGCAGATACGCAGTATTTT
TRBJ2-1,-,TRBV5-6,-,CASSSPLIADSYNEQFF,TGTGCCAGCAGTTCTCCCTTAATAGCGGACTCCTACAATGAGCAGTTCTTC
TRBJ1-1,-,TRBV6-5,-,CATSWNRNTEAFF,TGTGCCACCTCGTGGAACCGGAACACTGAAGCTTTCTTT
TRBJ2-7,-,TRBV6-5,-,CASSSPGSGEQYF,TGTGCCAGCAGTTCCCCCGGATCTGGCGAGCAGTACTTC
TRBJ1-5,-,TRBV4-1,-,CASSQAGGGNQPQHF,TGCGCCAGCAGCCAAGCTGGGGGAGGCAATCAGCCCCAGCATTTT
TRBJ1-2,-,TRBV7-9,TRBD1,CASSYGQGFDNYGYTF,TGTGCCAGCAGTTATGGACAGGGTTTCGATAACTATGGCTACACCTTC
TRBJ1-5,-,TRBV6-6,-,CASSYVGARQPQHF,TGTGCCAGCAGTTACGTAGGGGCGAGGCAGCCCCAGCATTTT
TRBJ1-3,-,TRBV28,-,CASSYTNSGNTIYF,TGTGCCAGCAGCTACACCAACTCTGGAAACACCATATATTTT
TRBJ2-7,-,TRBV19,-,CASSALRESYEQYF,TGTGCCAGTAGTGCCCTCCGGGAGTCCTACGAGCAGTACTTC
TRBJ2-1,-,TRBV2,-,CASSEGGWSSYNEQFF,TGTGCCAGCAGTGAAGGGGGGTGGAGCTCCTACAATGAGCAGTTCTTC
TRBJ2-3,-,TRBV18,-,CASSPGTAGDTQYF,TGTGCCAGCTCACCCGGGACGGCCGGGGATACGCAGTATTTT